Reported below is one T cell receptor beta chain. What it recognizes is unknown. These data are taken from a study of T cell responses to AZD1222 COVID-19 vaccine. Overall study findings and caveats: Clonal diversity was possibly underestimated, and the donors were mostly white British, with more females.

The protocol was immunoSEQ multiplex PCR, while the TCRdb copy is restricted to in-frame clones and leaves out a portion. The sample includes roughly 150,000 clones, 85% to 90% seen only once; the top ten take 1.5% to 2%. Trimming stripped 4 bases from V and 0 bases from J, with 10 bases between. Germline values: CDR1 MGHRA, CDR2 YSYEKL. This CDR3 comprises 16 residues. The rearrangement joins TRBV4-1 to TRBJ1-6; D gene uncertain. The TCR comes from an adult who received the AZD1222 COVID-19 vaccine. The sequenced sample was peripheral blood, obtained 28 days after the second AZD1222 dose. The CDR3 loop reads CASSPPAGSYNSPLHF. The CDR3 DNA sequence: TGCGCCAGCAGCCCACCCGCGGGCTCCTATAATTCACCCCTCCACTTT.